Presented here are 3 T cell receptor beta chains from one specimen sequenced in a study of blood T cell repertoires in COVID-19. TCRdb keeps only in-frame clones here, not all; method: immunoSEQ multiplex PCR. The repertoire includes about 320,000 clones, 65% to 90% of them detected once, and about 7% sits in the top ten. Sequencing was performed on peripheral blood. The receptors come from a human donor in a cohort sampled during active COVID-19.

With respect to this clone: Other nucleotide sequences in the sample specify the same CDR3. The chain joins TRBV29-1 to TRBJ1-1; D is uncertain. Germline CDR1 SQVTM, CDR2 ANQGSEA. Trimming removed 6 bases at V and 0 bases at J, with 11 bases between. The CDR3 runs to 13 residues. CDR3 loop: CSVERGLNTEAFF. The CDR3 DNA reads as TGCAGCGTCGAGAGAGGGTTGAACACTGAAGCTTTCTTT.

The rearrangement joins TRBV2 to TRBJ2-6; the D is unclear. This CDR3 region has 16 residues. Between the trimmed V and J ends, which lost 6 bases and 2 bases, there was a span of 14 bases. The V gene's germline CDR1 is SNHLY and CDR2 FYNNEI. The CDR3 DNA reads TGTGCCAGCAGCAATATAGAACTTCCTGGGGCCAACGTCCTGACTTTC. It encodes CASSNIELPGANVLTF.

The gene calls are TRBV7-9 and TRBJ2-2; D gene unclear. Trimming stripped 1 base from V and 7 bases from J, with 10 bases between. From germline, CDR1 is SEHNR and CDR2 FQNEAQ (reference sequence). The CDR3 length is 14 residues. In DNA form, the CDR3 reads TGTGCCAGCAGCTTAGACGCCCAGTTCGGGGAGCTGTTTTTT. This sequence encodes CASSLDAQFGELFF.